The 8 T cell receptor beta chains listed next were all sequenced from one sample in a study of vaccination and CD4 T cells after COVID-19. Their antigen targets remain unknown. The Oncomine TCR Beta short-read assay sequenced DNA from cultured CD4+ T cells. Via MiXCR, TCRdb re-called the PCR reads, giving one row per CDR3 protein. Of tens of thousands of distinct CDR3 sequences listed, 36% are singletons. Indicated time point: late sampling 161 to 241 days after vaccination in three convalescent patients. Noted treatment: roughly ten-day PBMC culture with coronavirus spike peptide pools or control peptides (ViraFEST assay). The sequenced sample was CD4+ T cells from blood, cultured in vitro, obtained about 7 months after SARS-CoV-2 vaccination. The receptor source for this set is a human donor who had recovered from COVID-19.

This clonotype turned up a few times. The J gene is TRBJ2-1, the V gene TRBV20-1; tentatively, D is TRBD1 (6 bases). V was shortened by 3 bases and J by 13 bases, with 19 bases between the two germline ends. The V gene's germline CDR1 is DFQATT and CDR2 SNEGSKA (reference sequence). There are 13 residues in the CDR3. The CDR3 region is CSARPGRPGDQFF. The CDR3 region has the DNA TGCAGTGCTAGGCCGGGAAGGCCAGGGGATCAGTTCTTC.

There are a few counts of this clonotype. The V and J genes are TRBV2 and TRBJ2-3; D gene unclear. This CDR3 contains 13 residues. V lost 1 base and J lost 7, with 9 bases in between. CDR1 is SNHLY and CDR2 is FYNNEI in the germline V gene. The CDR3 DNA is TGTGCCAGCAGTGAAGGCCCTAGACATACGCAGTATTTT. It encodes CASSEGPRHTQYF.

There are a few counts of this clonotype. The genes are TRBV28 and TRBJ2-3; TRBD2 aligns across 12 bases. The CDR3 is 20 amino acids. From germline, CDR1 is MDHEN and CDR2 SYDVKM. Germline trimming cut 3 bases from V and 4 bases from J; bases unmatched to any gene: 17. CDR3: CASSFQRLLAGGLPSDTQYF. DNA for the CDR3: TGTGCCAGCAGTTTCCAACGACTTCTAGCGGGAGGGCTCCCCTCAGATACGCAGTATTTT.

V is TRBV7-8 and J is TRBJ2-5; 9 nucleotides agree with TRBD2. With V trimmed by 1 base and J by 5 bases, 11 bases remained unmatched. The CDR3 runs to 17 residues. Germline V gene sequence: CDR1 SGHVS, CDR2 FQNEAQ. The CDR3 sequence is CASSLGSGGRAPETQYF. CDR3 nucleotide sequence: TGTGCCAGCAGCTTAGGTTCCGGCGGGAGGGCCCCGGAGACCCAGTACTTC. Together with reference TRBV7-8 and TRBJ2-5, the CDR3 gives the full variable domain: GAGVSQSPRYKVAKRGQDVALRCDPISGHVSLFWYQQALGQGPEFLTYFQNEAQLDKSGLPSDRFFAERPEGSVSTLKIQRTQQEDSAVYLCASSLGSGGRAPETQYFGPGTRLLVL.

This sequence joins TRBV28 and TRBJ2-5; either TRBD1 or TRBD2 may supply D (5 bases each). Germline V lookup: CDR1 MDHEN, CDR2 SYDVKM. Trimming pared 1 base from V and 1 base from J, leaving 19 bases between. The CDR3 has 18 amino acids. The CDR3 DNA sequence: TGTGCCAGCAGTTTATTAGCGACTTGGGACCGCTCCCAAGAGACCCAGTACTTC. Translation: CASSLLATWDRSQETQYF.

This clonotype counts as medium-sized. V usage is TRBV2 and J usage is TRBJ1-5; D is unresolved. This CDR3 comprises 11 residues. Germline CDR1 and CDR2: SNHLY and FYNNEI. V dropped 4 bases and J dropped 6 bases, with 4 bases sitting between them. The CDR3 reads CASSVGQPQHF. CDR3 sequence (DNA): TGTGCCAGCAGTGTCGGTCAGCCCCAGCATTTT.

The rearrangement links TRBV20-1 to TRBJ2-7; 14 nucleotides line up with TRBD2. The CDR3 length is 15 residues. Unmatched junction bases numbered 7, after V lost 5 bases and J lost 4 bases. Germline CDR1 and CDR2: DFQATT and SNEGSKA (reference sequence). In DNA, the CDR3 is TGCAGTGCTCATCGGGGACTAGCGGGAGAGTACGAGCAGTACTTC. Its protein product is CSAHRGLAGEYEQYF.

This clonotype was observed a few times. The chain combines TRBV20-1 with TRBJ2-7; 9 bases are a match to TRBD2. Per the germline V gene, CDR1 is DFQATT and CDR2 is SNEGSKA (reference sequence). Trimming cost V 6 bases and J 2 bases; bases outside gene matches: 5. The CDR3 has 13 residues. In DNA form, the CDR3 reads TGCAGTGCCGAGCCTAGCGGGGCCTACGAGCAGTACTTC. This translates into CSAEPSGAYEQYF.